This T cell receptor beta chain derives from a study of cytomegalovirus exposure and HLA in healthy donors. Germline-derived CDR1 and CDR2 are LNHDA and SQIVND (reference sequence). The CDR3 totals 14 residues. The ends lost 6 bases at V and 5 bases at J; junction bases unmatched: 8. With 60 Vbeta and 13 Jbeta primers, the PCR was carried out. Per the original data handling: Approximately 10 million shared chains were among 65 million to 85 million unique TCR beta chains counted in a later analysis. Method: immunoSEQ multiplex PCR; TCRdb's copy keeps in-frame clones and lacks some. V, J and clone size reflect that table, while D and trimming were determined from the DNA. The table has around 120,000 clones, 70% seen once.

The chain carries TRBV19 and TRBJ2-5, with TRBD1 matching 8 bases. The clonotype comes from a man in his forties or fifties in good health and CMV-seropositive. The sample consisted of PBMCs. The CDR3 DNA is TGTGCCAGTAGGGACAGGGATTGGGGGGAGACCCAGTACTTC. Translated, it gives CASRDRDWGETQYF.